This T cell receptor beta chain was recorded in a study of post-analysis software for immune sequencing data. Findings and caveats of the study: Patients with multiple sclerosis recorded significantly lower normalized Chao1 diversity than controls, the study found. Roughly five TRBV segments occurring more often in patients than controls included TRBV5-6, TRBV5-1 and TRBV20-1.

This clonotype was counted a single time. Its specificity is not known. Trimming at V came to 3 bases and at J to 1 base, leaving 7 bases not matched to a gene. The CDR3 runs to 15 residues. Unique-molecular-identifier-tagged TCR beta cDNA libraries were used. TCRdb used MiXCR to reprocess the PCR reads, holding one entry per CDR3 protein. This table holds 650,000 to 850,000 distinct CDR3 sequences, about 45% found once. The specimen was blood. The chain uses TRBV5-7 and TRBJ2-7; TRBD2 agrees at 7 bases. TRBV5-7 is an ORF, and what it does is uncertain. The receptor's source is a girl between 5 and 17 years old with multiple sclerosis. As DNA, the CDR3 is TGTGCCAGCAGCTACGGCGGGAGTACTTCCTACGAGCAGTACTTC. This translates into CASSYGGSTSYEQYF.